These T cell receptor beta chains were read from a single sample in a study of blood T cell repertoires in COVID-19. TCRdb's copy holds only in-frame clones and misses some; the assay was immunoSEQ multiplex PCR. The sample carries 150,000 to 200,000 clones, more than 75% recorded once. Sequencing was done on a sample of PBMCs or T cells enriched from blood (not recorded which). The source of these receptors is a woman in her 50s with acute COVID-19. CDR3s include the opening cysteine and the closing phenylalanine or tryptophan. The D gene is left open where the match is weak. For some rows the clone size is stated as once, few or many, or as a class when expanded; others skip it.

V: TRBV10-3
J: TRBJ2-1
size: NA
D: TRBD2
DNA: TGTGCCATCAGTGACATCACTAGCGGGGGGGCCTCCTACAATGAGCAGTTCTTC
CDR3: CAISDITSGGASYNEQFF

V: TRBV9
J: TRBJ1-4
size: NA
D: NA
DNA: TGTGCCAGCAGCCCCCCAGGGGAGGGTGAAAAACTGTTTTTT
CDR3: CASSPPGEGEKLFF

V: TRBV6-5
J: TRBJ1-2
size: once
D: NA
DNA: TGTGCCAGCAGTCCAGACAGATATGGCTACACCTTC
CDR3: CASSPDRYGYTF

V: TRBV9
J: TRBJ2-5
size: NA
D: NA
DNA: TGTGCCAGCAGCCCTAGTTCTAGCAGGCAGACCCAGTACTTC
CDR3: CASSPSSSRQTQYF

V: TRBV27
J: TRBJ2-1
size: few
D: NA
DNA: TGTGCCAGCAGTTTTCTGGGGGGCAATGAGCAGTTCTTC
CDR3: CASSFLGGNEQFF

V: TRBV6-5
J: TRBJ1-2
size: NA
D: NA
DNA: TGTGCCAGCACCCCCGGGGGACACTATGGCTACACCTTC
CDR3: CASTPGGHYGYTF

V: TRBV2
J: TRBJ2-1
size: NA
D: NA
DNA: TGTGCCAGCAGTGACCCGGGTTCCTACAATGAGCAGTTCTTC
CDR3: CASSDPGSYNEQFF

V: TRBV7-2
J: TRBJ1-1
size: NA
D: NA
DNA: TGTGCCAGCAGCTTCATCCGAGAGGGTGAAGCTTTCTTT
CDR3: CASSFIREGEAFF

V: TRBV6-5
J: TRBJ1-6
size: NA
D: NA
DNA: TGTGCCAGCAGTTACAGTGGAGGGAGGGATAATTCACCCCTCCACTTT
CDR3: CASSYSGGRDNSPLHF

V: TRBV30
J: TRBJ2-5
size: once
D: TRBD2
DNA: TGTGCCTGTCCGGGACTAGGTGGGACCCAGTACTTC
CDR3: CACPGLGGTQYF

V: TRBV30
J: TRBJ1-2
size: NA
D: NA
DNA: TGTGCCCCGCCCCTTCCCGGCTATGGCTACACCTTC
CDR3: CAPPLPGYGYTF

V: TRBV6-5
J: TRBJ1-3
size: NA
D: NA
DNA: TGTGCCAGCAGCGAGGGGGGGCCCGGAAACACCATATATTTT
CDR3: CASSEGGPGNTIYF

V: TRBV6-2/TRBV6-3
J: TRBJ1-5
size: NA
D: NA
DNA: TGTGCCAGCAGTTACCGCATGGGGAGGGGAAATCAGCCCCAGCATTTT
CDR3: CASSYRMGRGNQPQHF

V: TRBV7-3
J: TRBJ2-1
size: NA
D: TRBD2
DNA: TGTGCCAGCAGCGCACTAGCGGGGGGGCCCGGTGAGCAGTTCTTC
CDR3: CASSALAGGPGEQFF

V: TRBV14
J: TRBJ1-2
size: once
D: NA
DNA: TGTGCCAGCAGCCAAGACAGGGTTCAAGGCTATGGCTACACCTTC
CDR3: CASSQDRVQGYGYTF

V: TRBV10-3
J: TRBJ1-5
size: NA
D: NA
DNA: TGTGCCATCAAGGAGGTTCTCGATCAGCCCCAGCATTTT
CDR3: CAIKEVLDQPQHF

V: TRBV9
J: TRBJ2-1
size: NA
D: NA
DNA: TGTGCCAGCACCGCCGGAGGGGCAGTATCCTACAATGAGCAGTTCTTC
CDR3: CASTAGGAVSYNEQFF

V: TRBV4-2
J: TRBJ2-1
size: NA
D: NA
DNA: TGTGCCAGCAGCCAAGATGGGGGGACGGGCTACAATGAGCAGTTCTTC
CDR3: CASSQDGGTGYNEQFF